This TCR beta chain was sequenced during a study of blood T cell repertoires in COVID-19. Study as a whole: Sources were T cells, B-cell-depleted T cells, or PBMCs; the material itself was cDNA or gDNA.

Germline V lookup: CDR1 SGHAT, CDR2 FQNNGV. After removal of 0 bases from V and 2 bases from J, the junction contained 7 bases not matched to a gene. The CDR3 has 18 amino acids. Sequencing was performed with immunoSEQ multiplex PCR; in TCRdb, only in-frame clones are kept and a portion is missing. The table records some 80,000 clones, roughly 78% of them present only once. This clonotype was sampled from a woman older than 75 with active or convalescent COVID-19. The chain carries TRBV11-2 and TRBJ2-1; TRBD2 agrees at 10 bases. The sequencing sample was made of peripheral blood. CDR3 sequence: CASSLDPPGLATYNEQFF. The CDR3 nucleotides are TGTGCCAGCAGCTTAGATCCCCCGGGACTAGCGACCTACAATGAGCAGTTCTTC.